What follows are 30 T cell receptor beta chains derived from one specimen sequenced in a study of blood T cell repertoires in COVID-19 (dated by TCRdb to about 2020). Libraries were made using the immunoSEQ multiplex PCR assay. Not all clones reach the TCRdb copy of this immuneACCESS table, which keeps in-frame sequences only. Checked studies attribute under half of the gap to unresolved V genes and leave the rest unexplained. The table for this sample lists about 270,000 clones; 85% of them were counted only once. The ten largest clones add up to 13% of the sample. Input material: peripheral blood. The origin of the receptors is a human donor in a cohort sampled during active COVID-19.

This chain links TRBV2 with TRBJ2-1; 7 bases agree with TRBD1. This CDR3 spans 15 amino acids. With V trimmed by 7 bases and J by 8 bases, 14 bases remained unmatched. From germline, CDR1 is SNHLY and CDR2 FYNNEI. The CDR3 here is CASIRDRVSRDEQFF. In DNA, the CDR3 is TGTGCCAGCATCCGAGACAGGGTATCTAGGGATGAGCAGTTCTTC.

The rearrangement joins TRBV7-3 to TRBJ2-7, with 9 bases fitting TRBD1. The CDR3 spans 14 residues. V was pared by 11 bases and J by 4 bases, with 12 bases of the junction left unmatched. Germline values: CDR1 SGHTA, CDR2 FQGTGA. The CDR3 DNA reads TGTGCCGGATCAACGGGACAGGGAACTTACGAGCAGTACTTC. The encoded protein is CAGSTGQGTYEQYF.

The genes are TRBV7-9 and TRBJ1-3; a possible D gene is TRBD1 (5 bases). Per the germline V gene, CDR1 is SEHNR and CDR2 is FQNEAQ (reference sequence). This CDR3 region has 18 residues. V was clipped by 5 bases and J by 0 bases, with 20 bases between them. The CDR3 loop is CASSRAPGLPSSGNTIYF. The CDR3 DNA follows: TGTGCCAGCAGCAGGGCCCCGGGACTCCCGAGCTCTGGAAACACCATATATTTT.

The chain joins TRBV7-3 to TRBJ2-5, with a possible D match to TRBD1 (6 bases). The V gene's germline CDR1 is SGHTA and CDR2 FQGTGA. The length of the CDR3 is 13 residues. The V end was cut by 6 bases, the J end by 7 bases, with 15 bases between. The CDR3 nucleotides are TGTGCCAGCAGTGCAGGGGAGACCGGGACCCAGTACTTC. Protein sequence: CASSAGETGTQYF.

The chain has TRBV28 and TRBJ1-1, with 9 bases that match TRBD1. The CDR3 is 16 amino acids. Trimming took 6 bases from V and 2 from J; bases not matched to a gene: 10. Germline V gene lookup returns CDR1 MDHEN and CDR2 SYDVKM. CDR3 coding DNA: TGTGCCAGCAGGGGAATGACAGGGGGGGGAAACACTGAAGCTTTCTTT. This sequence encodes CASRGMTGGGNTEAFF.

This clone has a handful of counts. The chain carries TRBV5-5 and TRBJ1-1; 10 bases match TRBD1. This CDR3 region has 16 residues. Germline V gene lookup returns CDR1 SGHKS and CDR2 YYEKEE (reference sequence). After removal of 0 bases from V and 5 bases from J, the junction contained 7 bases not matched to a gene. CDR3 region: CASSLAETGGLTEAFF. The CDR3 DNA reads TGTGCCAGCAGCTTGGCCGAGACAGGGGGCCTAACTGAAGCTTTCTTT. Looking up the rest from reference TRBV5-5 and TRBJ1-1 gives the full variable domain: DAGVTQSPTHLIKTRGQQVTLRCSPISGHKSVSWYQQVLGQGPQFIFQYYEKEERGRGNFPDRFSARQFPNYSSELNVNALLLGDSALYLCASSLAETGGLTEAFFGQGTRLTVV.

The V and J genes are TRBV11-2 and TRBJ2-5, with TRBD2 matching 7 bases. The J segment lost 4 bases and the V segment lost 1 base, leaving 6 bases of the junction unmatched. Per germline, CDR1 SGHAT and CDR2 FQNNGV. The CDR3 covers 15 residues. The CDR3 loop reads CASSLAGGTLETQYF. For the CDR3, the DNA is TGTGCCAGCAGCTTAGCGGGAGGTACTCTAGAGACCCAGTACTTC. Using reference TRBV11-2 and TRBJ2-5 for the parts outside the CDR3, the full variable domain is EAGVAQSPRYKIIEKRQSVAFWCNPISGHATLYWYQQILGQGPKLLIQFQNNGVVDDSQLPKDRFSAERLKGVDSTLKIQPAKLEDSAVYLCASSLAGGTLETQYFGPGTRLLVL.

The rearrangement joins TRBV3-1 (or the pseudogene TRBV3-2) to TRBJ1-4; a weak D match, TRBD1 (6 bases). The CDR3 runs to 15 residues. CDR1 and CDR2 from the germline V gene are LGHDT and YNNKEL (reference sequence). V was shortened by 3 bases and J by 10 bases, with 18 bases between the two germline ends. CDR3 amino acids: CASSQASRRGGKLFF. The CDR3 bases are TGTGCCAGCAGCCAGGCAAGCCGCCGAGGGGGAAAACTGTTTTTT.

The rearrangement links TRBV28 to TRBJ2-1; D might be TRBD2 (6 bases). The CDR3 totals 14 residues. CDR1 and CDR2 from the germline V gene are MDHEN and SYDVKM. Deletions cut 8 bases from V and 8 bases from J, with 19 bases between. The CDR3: CASEGAGLFDEQFF. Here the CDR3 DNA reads TGTGCCAGCGAGGGAGCGGGCCTTTTCGATGAGCAGTTCTTC.

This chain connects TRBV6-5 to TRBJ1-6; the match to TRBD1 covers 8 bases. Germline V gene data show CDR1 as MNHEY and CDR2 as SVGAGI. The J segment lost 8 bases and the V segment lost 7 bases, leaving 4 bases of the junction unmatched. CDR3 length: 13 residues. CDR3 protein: CASILTGDSPLHF. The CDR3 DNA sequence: TGTGCCAGCATTCTGACAGGGGATTCACCCCTCCACTTT.

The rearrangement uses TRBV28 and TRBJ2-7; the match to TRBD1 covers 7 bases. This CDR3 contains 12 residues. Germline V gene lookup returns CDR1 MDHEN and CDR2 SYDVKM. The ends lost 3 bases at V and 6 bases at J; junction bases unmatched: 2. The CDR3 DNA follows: TGTGCCAGCAGTTTTTCAGGGGGCGAGCAGTACTTC. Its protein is CASSFSGGEQYF.

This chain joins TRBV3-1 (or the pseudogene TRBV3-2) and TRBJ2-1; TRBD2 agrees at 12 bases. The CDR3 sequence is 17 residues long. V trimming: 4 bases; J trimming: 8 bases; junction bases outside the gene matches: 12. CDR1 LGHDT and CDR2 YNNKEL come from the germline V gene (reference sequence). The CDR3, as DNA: TGTGCCAGCAGCCTTTTCGCGACTAGCGGGAGAGTTCATGAGCAGTTCTTC. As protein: CASSLFATSGRVHEQFF.

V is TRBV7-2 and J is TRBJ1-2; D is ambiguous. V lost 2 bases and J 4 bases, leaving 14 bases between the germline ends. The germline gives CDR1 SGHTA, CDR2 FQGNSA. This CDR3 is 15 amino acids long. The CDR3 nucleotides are TGTGCCAGCAGCTTAAGTAGACTGAGCCCCTATGGCTACACCTTC. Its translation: CASSLSRLSPYGYTF. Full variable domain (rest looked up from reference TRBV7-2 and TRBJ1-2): GAGVSQSPSNKVTEKGKDVELRCDPISGHTALYWYRQSLGQGLEFLIYFQGNSAPDKSGLPSDRFSAERTGGSVSTLTIQRTQQEDSAVYLCASSLSRLSPYGYTFGSGTRLTVV.

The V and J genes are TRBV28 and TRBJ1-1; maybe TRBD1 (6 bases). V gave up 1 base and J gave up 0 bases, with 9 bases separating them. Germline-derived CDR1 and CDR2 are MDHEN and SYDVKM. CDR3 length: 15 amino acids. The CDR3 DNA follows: TGTGCCAGCAGTTTATTCAGGGGTTTGAACACTGAAGCTTTCTTT. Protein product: CASSLFRGLNTEAFF.

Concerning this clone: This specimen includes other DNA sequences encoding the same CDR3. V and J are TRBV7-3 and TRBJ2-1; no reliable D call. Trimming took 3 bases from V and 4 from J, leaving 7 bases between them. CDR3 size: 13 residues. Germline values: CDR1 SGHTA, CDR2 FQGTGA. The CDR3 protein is CASSFSRYNEQFF. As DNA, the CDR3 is TGTGCCAGCAGCTTCTCCAGATACAATGAGCAGTTCTTC.

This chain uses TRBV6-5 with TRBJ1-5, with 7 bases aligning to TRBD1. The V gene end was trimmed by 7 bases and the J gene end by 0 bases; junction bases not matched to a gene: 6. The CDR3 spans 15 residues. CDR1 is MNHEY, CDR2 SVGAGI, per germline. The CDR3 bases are TGTGCCAGCACCCTGACAGGGAGTAGCAATCAGCCCCAGCATTTT. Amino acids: CASTLTGSSNQPQHF.

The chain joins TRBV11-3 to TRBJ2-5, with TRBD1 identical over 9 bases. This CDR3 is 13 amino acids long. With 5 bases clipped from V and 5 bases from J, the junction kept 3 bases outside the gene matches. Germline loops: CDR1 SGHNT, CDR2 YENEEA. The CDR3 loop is CASSPGQGETQYF. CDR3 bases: TGTGCCAGCAGCCCTGGACAGGGGGAGACCCAGTACTTC.

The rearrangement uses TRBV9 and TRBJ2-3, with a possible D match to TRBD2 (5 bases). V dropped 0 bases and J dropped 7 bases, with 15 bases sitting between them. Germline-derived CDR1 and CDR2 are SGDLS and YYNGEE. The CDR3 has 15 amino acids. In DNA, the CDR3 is TGTGCCAGCAGCGTAGGCGGAGGCCCACAATATACGCAGTATTTT. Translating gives CASSVGGGPQYTQYF.

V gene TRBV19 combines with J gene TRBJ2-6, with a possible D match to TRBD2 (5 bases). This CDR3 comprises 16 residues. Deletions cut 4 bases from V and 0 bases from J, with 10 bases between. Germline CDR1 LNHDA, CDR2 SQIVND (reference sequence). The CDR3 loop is CASSTPGDSGANVLTF. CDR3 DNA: TGTGCCAGTAGTACCCCCGGGGACTCTGGGGCCAACGTCCTGACTTTC.

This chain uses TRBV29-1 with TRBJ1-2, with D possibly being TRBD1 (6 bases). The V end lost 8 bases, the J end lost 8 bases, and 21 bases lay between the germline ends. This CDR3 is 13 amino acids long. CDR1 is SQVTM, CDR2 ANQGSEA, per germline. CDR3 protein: CSSTFQGMGGYTF. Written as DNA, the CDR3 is TGCAGCTCTACCTTCCAGGGGATGGGGGGCTACACCTTC.

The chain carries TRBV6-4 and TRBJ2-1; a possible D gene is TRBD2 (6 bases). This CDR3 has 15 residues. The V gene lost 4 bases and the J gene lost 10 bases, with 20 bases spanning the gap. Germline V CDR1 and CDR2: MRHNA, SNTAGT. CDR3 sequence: CASSVGAGPSGEQFF. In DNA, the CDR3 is TGTGCCAGCAGTGTCGGGGCGGGACCCAGTGGGGAGCAGTTCTTC.

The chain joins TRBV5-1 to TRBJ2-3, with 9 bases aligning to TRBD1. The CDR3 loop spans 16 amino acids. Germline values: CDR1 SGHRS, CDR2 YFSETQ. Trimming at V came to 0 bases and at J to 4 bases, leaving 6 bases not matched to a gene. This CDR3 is CASSLGDRVGADTQYF. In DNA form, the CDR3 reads TGCGCCAGCAGCTTGGGGGACAGGGTAGGGGCAGATACGCAGTATTTT.

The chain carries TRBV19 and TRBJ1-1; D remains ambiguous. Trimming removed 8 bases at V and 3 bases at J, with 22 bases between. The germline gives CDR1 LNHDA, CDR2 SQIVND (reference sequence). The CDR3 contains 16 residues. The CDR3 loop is CASGGRASGQYTEAFF. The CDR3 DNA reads TGTGCCAGTGGTGGGCGGGCCAGCGGGCAGTACACTGAAGCTTTCTTT. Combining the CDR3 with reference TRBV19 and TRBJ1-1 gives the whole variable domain DGGITQSPKYLFRKEGQNVTLSCEQNLNHDAMYWYRQDPGQGLRLIYYSQIVNDFQKGDIAEGYSVSREKKESFPLTVTSAQKNPTAFYLCASGGRASGQYTEAFFGQGTRLTVV.

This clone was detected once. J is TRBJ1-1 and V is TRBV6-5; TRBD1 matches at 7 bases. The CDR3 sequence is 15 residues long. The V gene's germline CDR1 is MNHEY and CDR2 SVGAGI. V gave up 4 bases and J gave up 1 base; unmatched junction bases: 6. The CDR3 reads CASSWGTARNTEAFF. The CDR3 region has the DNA TGTGCCAGCAGTTGGGGGACAGCCCGGAACACTGAAGCTTTCTTT.

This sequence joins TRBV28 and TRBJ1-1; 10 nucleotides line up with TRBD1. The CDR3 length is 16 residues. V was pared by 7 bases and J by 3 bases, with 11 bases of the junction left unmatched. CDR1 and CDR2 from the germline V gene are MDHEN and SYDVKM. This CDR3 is CASTLLPGTGDTEAFF. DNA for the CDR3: TGTGCCAGCACCCTCCTACCCGGGACAGGGGACACTGAAGCTTTCTTT.

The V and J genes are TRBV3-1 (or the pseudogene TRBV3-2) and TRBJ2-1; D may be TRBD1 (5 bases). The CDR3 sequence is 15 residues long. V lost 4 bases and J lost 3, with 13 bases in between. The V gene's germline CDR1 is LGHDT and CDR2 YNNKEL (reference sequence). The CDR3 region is CASSLGAESYNEQFF. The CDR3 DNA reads TGTGCCAGCAGCCTAGGGGCGGAGAGCTACAATGAGCAGTTCTTC.

CDR3 amino acids: CASSLRAGGTDTQYF. The CDR3 DNA sequence: TGTGCCAGCAGCTTACGAGCGGGAGGCACAGATACGCAGTATTTT. This sequence joins TRBV11-3 and TRBJ2-3; 8 bases match TRBD2. Germline V lookup: CDR1 SGHNT, CDR2 YENEEA. J gave up 1 base and V 2 bases, and 2 bases lay outside the gene matches. This CDR3 contains 15 residues.

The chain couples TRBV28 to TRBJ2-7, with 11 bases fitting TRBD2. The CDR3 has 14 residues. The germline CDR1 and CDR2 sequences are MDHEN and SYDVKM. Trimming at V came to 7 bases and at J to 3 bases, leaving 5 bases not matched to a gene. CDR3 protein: CASIAGGPVYEQYF. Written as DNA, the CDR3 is TGTGCCAGCATAGCGGGAGGGCCTGTCTACGAGCAGTACTTC.

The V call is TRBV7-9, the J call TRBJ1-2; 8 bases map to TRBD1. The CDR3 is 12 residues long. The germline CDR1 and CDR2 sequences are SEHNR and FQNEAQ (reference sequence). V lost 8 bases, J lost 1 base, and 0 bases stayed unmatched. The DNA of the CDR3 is TGTGCCAGCGGACAGGGTAACTATGGCTACACCTTC. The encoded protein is CASGQGNYGYTF. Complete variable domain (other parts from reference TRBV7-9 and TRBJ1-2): DTGVSQNPRHKITKRGQNVTFRCDPISEHNRLYWYRQTLGQGPEFLTYFQNEAQLEKSRLLSDRFSAERPKGSFSTLEIQRTEQGDSAMYLCASGQGNYGYTFGSGTRLTVV.

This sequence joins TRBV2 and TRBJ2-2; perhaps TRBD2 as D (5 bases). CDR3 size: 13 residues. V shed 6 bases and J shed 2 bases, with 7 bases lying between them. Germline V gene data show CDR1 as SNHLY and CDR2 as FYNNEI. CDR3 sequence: CASRRENTGELFF. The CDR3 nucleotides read TGTGCCAGCAGACGGGAAAACACCGGGGAGCTGTTTTTT.